What follows are 3 T cell receptor beta chains derived from one specimen sequenced in a study of cytomegalovirus exposure and HLA in healthy donors. Vbeta (60) and Jbeta (13) primers were used in the PCR. Sequencing was performed with immunoSEQ multiplex PCR; in TCRdb, only in-frame clones are kept and a portion is missing. The sample consists of about 270,000 clones, 86% of them appearing once. The sequencing input was PBMCs. The receptors were sampled from a man aged 35 to 55 in good health and CMV-seropositive.

The count of this clone is one. The CDR3 loop reads CASSIVGGSQQYF. As DNA, the CDR3 is TGTGCCAGTAGTATAGTGGGAGGTTCCCAGCAGTACTTC. The chain is built from TRBV19 and TRBJ2-7; weak D call: TRBD2 (6 bases). Germline-derived CDR1 and CDR2 are LNHDA and SQIVND (reference sequence). Deletions cut 1 base from V and 8 bases from J, with 12 bases between. This CDR3 contains 13 residues.

This clone was observed a single time. J is TRBJ2-2 and V is TRBV4-2; a weak D match, TRBD1 (6 bases). CDR1 and CDR2 (germline): LGHNA, YNFKEQ. CDR3 length: 17 residues. V dropped 3 bases and J dropped 1 base, with 15 bases sitting between them. CDR3 coding DNA: TGTGCCAGCAGCCATCCACCTGGGGGCAGGAACACCGGGGAGCTGTTTTTT. This encodes CASSHPPGGRNTGELFF.

This clone is a singleton in its sample. This chain connects TRBV29-1 to TRBJ2-7; 9 nucleotides agree with TRBD2. Germline V gene sequence: CDR1 SQVTM, CDR2 ANQGSEA. The length of the CDR3 is 12 residues. The V segment lost 4 bases and the J segment 3 bases; nucleotides outside the gene matches: 1. The CDR3 spells CSVVAGVYEQYF. The CDR3 nucleotides read TGCAGCGTTGTAGCGGGAGTCTACGAGCAGTACTTC.